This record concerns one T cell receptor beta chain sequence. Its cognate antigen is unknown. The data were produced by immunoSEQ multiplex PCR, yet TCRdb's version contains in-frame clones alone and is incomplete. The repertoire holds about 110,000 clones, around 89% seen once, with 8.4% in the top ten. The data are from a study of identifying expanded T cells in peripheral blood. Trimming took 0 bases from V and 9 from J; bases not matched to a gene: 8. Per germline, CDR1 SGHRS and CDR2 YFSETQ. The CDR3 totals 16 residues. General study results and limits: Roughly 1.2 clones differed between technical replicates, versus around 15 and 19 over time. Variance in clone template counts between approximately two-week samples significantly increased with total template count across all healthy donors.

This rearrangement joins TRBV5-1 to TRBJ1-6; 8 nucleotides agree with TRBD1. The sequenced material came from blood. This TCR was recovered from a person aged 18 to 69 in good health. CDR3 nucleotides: TGCGCCAGCAGCTTGGGGACCGGGACAGGACTTTCACCCCTCCACTTT. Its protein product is CASSLGTGTGLSPLHF.